This TCR beta chain was documented in a study of CD8 T cells in ankylosing spondylitis. General study points: Apparently characteristic of ankylosing spondylitis blood was a TCR beta motif (roughly eight highly homologous variants). In peripheral blood, disease-linked CD8+ clones occurred at relatively low frequencies. From matched ankylosing spondylitis synovial fluid, disease-linked clones were reportedly recovered at significantly enriched levels.

This clonotype was detected a few times. Its antigen is unidentified. J was trimmed by 4 bases and V by 6 bases; bases with no gene match: 8. Germline loops: CDR1 WSHSY, CDR2 SAAADI. There are 14 residues in the CDR3. TCRdb independently ran MiXCR on the 5' RACE reads; one entry per CDR3 protein. The table includes approximately 250,000 distinct CDR3 sequences, over 30% detected once. Input material: blood, either unsorted or a sorted T cell fraction (not recorded which). The V call is TRBV10-2, the J call TRBJ2-7; 8 positions agree with TRBD1. This clonotype was sampled from a male donor with ankylosing spondylitis or in good health (not recorded which). CDR3 amino acids: CASSDPGGGYEQYF. CDR3 nucleotide sequence: TGCGCCAGCAGCGACCCAGGGGGCGGGTACGAGCAGTACTTC.